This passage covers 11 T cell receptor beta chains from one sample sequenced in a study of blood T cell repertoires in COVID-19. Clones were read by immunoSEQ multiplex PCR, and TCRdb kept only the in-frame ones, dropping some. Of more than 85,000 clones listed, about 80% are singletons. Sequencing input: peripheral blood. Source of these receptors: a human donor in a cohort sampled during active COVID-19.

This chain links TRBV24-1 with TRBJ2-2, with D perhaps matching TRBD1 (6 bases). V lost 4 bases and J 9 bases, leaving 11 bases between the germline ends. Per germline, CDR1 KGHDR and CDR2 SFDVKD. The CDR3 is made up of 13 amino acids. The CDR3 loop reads CATSDPTGRELFF. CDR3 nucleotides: TGTGCCACCAGTGACCCGACAGGAAGGGAGCTGTTTTTT.

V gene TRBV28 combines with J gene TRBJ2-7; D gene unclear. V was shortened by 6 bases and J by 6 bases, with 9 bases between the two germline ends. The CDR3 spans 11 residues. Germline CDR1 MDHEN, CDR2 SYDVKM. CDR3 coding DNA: TGTGCCAGCAGGCTTGGCGGCGAGCAGTACTTC. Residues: CASRLGGEQYF.

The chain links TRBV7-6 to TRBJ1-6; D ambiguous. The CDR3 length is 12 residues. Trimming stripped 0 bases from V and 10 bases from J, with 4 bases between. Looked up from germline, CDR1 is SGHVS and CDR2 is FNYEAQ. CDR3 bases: TGTGCCAGCAGCTTAGCGAGCTCACCCCTCCACTTT. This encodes CASSLASSPLHF.

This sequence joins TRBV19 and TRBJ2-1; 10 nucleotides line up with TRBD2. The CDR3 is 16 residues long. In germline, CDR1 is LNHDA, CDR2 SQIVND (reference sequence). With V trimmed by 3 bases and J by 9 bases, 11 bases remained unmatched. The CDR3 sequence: CASSIYPSGGSLEQFF. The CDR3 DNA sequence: TGTGCCAGTAGTATTTACCCTAGCGGGGGCTCCCTTGAGCAGTTCTTC.

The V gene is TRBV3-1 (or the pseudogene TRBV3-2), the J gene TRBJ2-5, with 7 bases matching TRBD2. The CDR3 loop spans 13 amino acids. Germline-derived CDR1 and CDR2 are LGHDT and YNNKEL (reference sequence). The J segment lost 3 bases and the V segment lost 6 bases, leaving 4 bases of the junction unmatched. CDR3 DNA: TGTGCCAGCAGAGCTCTAGCGGAAGAGACCCAGTACTTC. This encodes CASRALAEETQYF.

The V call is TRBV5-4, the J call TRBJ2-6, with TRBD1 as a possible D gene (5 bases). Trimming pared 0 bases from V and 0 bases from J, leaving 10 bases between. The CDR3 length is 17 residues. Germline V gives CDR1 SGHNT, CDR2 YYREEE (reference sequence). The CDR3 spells CASSLGGGNSGANVLTF. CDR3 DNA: TGTGCCAGCAGCTTGGGGGGCGGTAACTCTGGGGCCAACGTCCTGACTTTC.

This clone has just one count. This CDR3 is CASSTSRTVGRTNEKLFF. CDR3 bases: TGTGCCAGTAGTACGAGCCGGACAGTGGGTAGGACTAATGAAAAACTGTTTTTT. V is TRBV19 and J is TRBJ1-4; the D gene is possibly TRBD1 (6 bases). In germline, CDR1 is LNHDA, CDR2 SQIVND (reference sequence). V lost 4 bases and J 2 bases, leaving 20 bases between the germline ends. The CDR3 contains 18 residues.

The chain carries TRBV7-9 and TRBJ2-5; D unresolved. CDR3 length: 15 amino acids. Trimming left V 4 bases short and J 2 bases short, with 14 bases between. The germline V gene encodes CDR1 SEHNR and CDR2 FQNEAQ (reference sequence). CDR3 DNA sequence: TGTGCCAGCAGCTCGCCCCGAGCAGGACAAGAGACCCAGTACTTC. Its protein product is CASSSPRAGQETQYF.

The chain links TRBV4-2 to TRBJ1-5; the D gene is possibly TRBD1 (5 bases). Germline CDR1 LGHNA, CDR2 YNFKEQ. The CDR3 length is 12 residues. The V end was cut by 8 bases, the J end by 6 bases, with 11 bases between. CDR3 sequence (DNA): TGTGCCAGCGGGAGGGACGGTCAGCCCCAGCATTTT. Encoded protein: CASGRDGQPQHF.

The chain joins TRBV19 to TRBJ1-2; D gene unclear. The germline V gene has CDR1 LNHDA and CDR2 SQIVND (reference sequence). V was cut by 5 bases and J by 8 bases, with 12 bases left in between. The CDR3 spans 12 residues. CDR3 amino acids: CASSDPPGGYTF. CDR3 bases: TGTGCCAGTAGTGACCCTCCCGGGGGCTACACCTTC.

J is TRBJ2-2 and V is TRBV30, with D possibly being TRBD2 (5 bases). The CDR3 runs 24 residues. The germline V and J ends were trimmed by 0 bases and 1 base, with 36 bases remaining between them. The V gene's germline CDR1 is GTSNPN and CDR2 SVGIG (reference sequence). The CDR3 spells CAWSVLSSYTGSFFPTLNTGELFF. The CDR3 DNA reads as TGTGCCTGGAGTGTACTCTCCTCCTACACGGGGTCTTTTTTCCCTACCCTGAACACCGGGGAGCTGTTTTTT.